The clone carrying this TCR beta chain showed up just once. V lost 1 base, J lost 2 bases, and 2 bases stayed unmatched. Per the germline V gene, CDR1 is SGHTA and CDR2 is FQGTGA. The CDR3 runs 17 residues. Clones were read by immunoSEQ multiplex PCR, and TCRdb kept only the in-frame ones, dropping some. The sample contains more than 70,000 clones, more than 80% of which appear only once. This sample was included in a study of blood T cell repertoires in COVID-19. The chain couples TRBV7-3 to TRBJ2-3, with 14 bases matching TRBD2. The clonotype comes from an older woman with acute or convalescent COVID-19. Sequenced: peripheral blood. The CDR3 DNA reads TGTGCCAGCAGCTTAAGGGGACTAGCGGGGGCCACAGATACGCAGTATTTT. This gives the protein CASSLRGLAGATDTQYF. Full variable domain (missing parts from reference TRBV7-3 and TRBJ2-3): GAGVSQTPSNKVTEKGKYVELRCDPISGHTALYWYRQSLGQGPEFLIYFQGTGAADDSGLPNDRFFAVRPEGSVSTLKIQRTERGDSAVYLCASSLRGLAGATDTQYFGPGTRLTVL.